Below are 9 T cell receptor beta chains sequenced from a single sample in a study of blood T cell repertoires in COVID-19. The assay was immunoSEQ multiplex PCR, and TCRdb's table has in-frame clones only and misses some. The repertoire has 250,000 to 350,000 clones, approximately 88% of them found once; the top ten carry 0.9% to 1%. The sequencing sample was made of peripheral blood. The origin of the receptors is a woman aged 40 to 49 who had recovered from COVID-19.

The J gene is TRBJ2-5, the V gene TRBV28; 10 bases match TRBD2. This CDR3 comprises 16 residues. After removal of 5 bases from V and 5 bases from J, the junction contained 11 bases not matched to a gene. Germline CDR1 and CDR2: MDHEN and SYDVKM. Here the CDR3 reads CASSPPLAGFVETQYF. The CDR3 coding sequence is TGTGCCAGCAGTCCCCCACTAGCGGGATTTGTGGAGACCCAGTACTTC.

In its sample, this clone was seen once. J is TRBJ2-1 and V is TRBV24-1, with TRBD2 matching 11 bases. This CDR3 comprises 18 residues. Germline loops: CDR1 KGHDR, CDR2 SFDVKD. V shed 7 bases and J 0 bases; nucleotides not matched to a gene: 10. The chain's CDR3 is CATSGGTSGWSSYNEQFF. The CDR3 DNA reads TGTGCCACCAGCGGGGGGACTAGCGGATGGAGCTCCTACAATGAGCAGTTCTTC.

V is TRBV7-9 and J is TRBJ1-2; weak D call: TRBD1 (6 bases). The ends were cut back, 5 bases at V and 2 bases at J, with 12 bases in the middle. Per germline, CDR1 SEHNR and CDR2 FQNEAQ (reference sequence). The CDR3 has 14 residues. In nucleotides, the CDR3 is TGTGCCAGCAGCAGAAGGACAGCCAACTATGGCTACACCTTC. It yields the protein CASSRRTANYGYTF.

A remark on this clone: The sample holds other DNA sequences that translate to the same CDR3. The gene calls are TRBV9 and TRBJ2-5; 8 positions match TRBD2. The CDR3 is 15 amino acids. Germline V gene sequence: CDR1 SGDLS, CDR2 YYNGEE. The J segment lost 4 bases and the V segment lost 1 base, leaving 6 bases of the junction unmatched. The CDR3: CASSVTAGVGETQYF. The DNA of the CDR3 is TGTGCCAGCAGCGTAACAGCGGGAGTAGGAGAGACCCAGTACTTC.

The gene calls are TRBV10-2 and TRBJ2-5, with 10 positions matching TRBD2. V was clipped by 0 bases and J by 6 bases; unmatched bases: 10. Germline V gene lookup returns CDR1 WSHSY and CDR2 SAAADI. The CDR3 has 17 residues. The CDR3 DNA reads TGCGCCAGCAGTGAGTCGCCGGCTAGCGGGAGTGGGAAGACCCAGTACTTC. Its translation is CASSESPASGSGKTQYF.

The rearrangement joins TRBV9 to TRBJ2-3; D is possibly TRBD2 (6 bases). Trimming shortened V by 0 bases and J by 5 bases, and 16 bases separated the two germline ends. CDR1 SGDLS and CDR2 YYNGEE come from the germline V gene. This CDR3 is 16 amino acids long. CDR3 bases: TGTGCCAGCAGCGTAGAGACGGGAGACGGTATAGATACGCAGTATTTT. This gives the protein CASSVETGDGIDTQYF.

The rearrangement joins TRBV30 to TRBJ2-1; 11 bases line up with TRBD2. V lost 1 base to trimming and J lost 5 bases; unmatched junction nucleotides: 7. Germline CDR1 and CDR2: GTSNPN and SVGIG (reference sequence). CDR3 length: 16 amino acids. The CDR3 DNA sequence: TGTGCCTGGAGTGGCTCCGGGACTAGCGGTAACAATGAGCAGTTCTTC. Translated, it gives CAWSGSGTSGNNEQFF.

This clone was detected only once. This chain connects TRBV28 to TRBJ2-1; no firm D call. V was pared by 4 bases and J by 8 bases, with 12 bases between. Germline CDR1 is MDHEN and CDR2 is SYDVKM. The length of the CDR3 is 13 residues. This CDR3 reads CASSSPPVDEQFF. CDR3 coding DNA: TGTGCCAGCAGTTCTCCTCCGGTCGATGAGCAGTTCTTC.

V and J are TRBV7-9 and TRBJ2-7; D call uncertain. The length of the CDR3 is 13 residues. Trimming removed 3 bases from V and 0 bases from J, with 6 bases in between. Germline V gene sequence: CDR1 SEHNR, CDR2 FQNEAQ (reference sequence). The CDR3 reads CASSLASSYEQYF. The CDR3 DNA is TGTGCCAGCAGCTTGGCAAGCTCCTACGAGCAGTACTTC. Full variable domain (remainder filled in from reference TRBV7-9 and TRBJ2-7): DTGVSQNPRHKITKRGQNVTFRCDPISEHNRLYWYRQTLGQGPEFLTYFQNEAQLEKSRLLSDRFSAERPKGSFSTLEIQRTEQGDSAMYLCASSLASSYEQYFGPGTRLTVT.